The 25 T cell receptor beta chains in this list originate from one sample, sequenced in a study of long-term antiretroviral therapy in people with HIV. Researchers ran immunoSEQ v3.0 at survey level. The data were produced by immunoSEQ multiplex PCR, yet TCRdb's version contains in-frame clones alone and is incomplete. The sample yields around 21,000 clones, 90% seen once. The material sequenced was unsorted PBMCs, taken approximately 4.4 years before starting antiretroviral therapy. These receptors all come from a woman in her 30s with HIV.

This clone was found a few times. The rearrangement links TRBV9 to TRBJ1-1; no definite D call. Germline CDR1 SGDLS, CDR2 YYNGEE. Trimming stripped 4 bases from V and 9 bases from J, with 10 bases between. The CDR3 runs to 11 residues. The CDR3 DNA is TGTGCCAGCAGCCCAATCCCTCAAGCTTTCTTT. It encodes CASSPIPQAFF.

The J gene is TRBJ1-5, the V gene TRBV27; D is ambiguous. The CDR3 runs to 12 residues. The V end lost 5 bases, the J end lost 0 bases, and 2 bases lay between the germline ends. Germline V gene sequence: CDR1 MNHEY, CDR2 SMNVEV (reference sequence). CDR3 nucleotides: TGTGCCAGCAGTGTTAGCAATCAGCCCCAGCATTTT. Translation: CASSVSNQPQHF.

V usage is TRBV14 and J usage is TRBJ2-3, with TRBD2 matching over 8 bases. The CDR3 is made up of 16 amino acids. V shed 0 bases and J 2 bases; nucleotides not matched to a gene: 4. Germline assignment: CDR1 SGHDN and CDR2 FVKESK. DNA for the CDR3: TGTGCCAGCAGCCAAGACAAGCGGGGGCCCACAGATACGCAGTATTTT. Translation gives CASSQDKRGPTDTQYF.

This clone was recorded once. V is TRBV7-2 and J is TRBJ1-3; D possibly corresponds to TRBD1 (5 bases). CDR1 is SGHTA, CDR2 FQGNSA, per germline. V lost 5 bases and J lost 0, with 11 bases in between. The CDR3 sequence is 15 residues long. DNA of the CDR3: TGTGCCAGCAGCCTTGACAGCAACTCTGGAAACACCATATATTTT. This encodes CASSLDSNSGNTIYF.

This clone came up once. This rearrangement joins TRBV19 to TRBJ2-7; D might be TRBD2 (6 bases). CDR3 size: 14 residues. Germline V lookup: CDR1 LNHDA, CDR2 SQIVND (reference sequence). V lost 8 bases and J 2 bases, leaving 16 bases between the germline ends. CDR3 nucleotides: TGTGCCAGTGGCCGGGACTCCCAGACCTACGAGCAGTACTTC. Translation gives CASGRDSQTYEQYF.

The V gene is TRBV27, the J gene TRBJ2-5; TRBD2 matches 10 bases. Per the germline V gene, CDR1 is MNHEY and CDR2 is SMNVEV (reference sequence). J gave up 1 base and V 1 base, and 3 bases lay outside the gene matches. The CDR3 contains 16 residues. The CDR3 loop reads CASSLWPSGGQETQYF. The DNA for the CDR3 is TGTGCCAGCAGTTTATGGCCTAGCGGGGGCCAAGAGACCCAGTACTTC.

V usage is TRBV6-6 and J usage is TRBJ1-4; perhaps TRBD1 as D (6 bases). CDR1 is MNHNY and CDR2 is SVGAGI in the germline V gene (reference sequence). The CDR3 extends over 14 amino acids. V was clipped by 2 bases and J by 11 bases, with 15 bases between them. CDR3 sequence: CASSYRQAETKLFF. CDR3 bases: TGTGCCAGCAGTTACCGACAGGCCGAAACTAAACTGTTTTTT.

The chain combines TRBV30 with TRBJ1-2; D possibly corresponds to TRBD1 (5 bases). From germline, CDR1 is GTSNPN and CDR2 SVGIG (reference sequence). The V gene lost 3 bases and the J gene lost 4 bases, with 18 bases spanning the gap. This CDR3 comprises 15 residues. The CDR3 loop reads CAWSPGGDSPYGYTF. The CDR3 bases are TGTGCCTGGAGCCCCGGGGGAGACTCCCCCTATGGCTACACCTTC.

This clone was seen a handful of times. The chain couples TRBV19 to TRBJ2-2; 8 bases map to TRBD1. V was pared by 7 bases and J by 2 bases, with 6 bases of the junction left unmatched. Germline lookup yields CDR1 LNHDA and CDR2 SQIVND (reference sequence). There are 15 residues in the CDR3. The CDR3 is CASTLDRENTGELFF. The DNA of the CDR3 is TGTGCCAGTACCCTGGACAGGGAAAACACCGGGGAGCTGTTTTTT.

The chain links TRBV28 to TRBJ1-2; 12 nucleotides align to TRBD1. V dropped 5 bases and J dropped 8; count of bases not matched to a gene: 6. Germline values: CDR1 MDHEN, CDR2 SYDVKM. The CDR3 is 14 residues long. The CDR3 coding sequence is TGTGCCAGCAGTCCCGGGACAGGGGGCCTGGGCTACACCTTC. Translated: CASSPGTGGLGYTF.

This clone was counted between two and nine times. V and J are TRBV5-4 and TRBJ2-7; TRBD1 is a possible D gene (5 bases). In germline, CDR1 is SGHNT, CDR2 YYREEE (reference sequence). The CDR3 covers 12 residues. V was pared by 0 bases and J by 6 bases, with 7 bases between. As DNA, the CDR3 is TGTGCCAGCAGCTTGGAAAGGGGCGAGCAGTACTTC. This sequence encodes CASSLERGEQYF.

The genes are TRBV19 and TRBJ2-3, with a tentative D call TRBD1 (6 bases). CDR1 is LNHDA and CDR2 is SQIVND in the germline V gene (reference sequence). This CDR3 spans 16 amino acids. The ends were cut back, 6 bases at V and 1 base at J, with 17 bases in the middle. In DNA form, the CDR3 reads TGTGCCAGTAGGGATGAGAAATGGACAGGCACAGATACGCAGTATTTT. This translates into CASRDEKWTGTDTQYF. Full variable domain (missing parts from reference TRBV19 and TRBJ2-3): DGGITQSPKYLFRKEGQNVTLSCEQNLNHDAMYWYRQDPGQGLRLIYYSQIVNDFQKGDIAEGYSVSREKKESFPLTVTSAQKNPTAFYLCASRDEKWTGTDTQYFGPGTRLTVL.

The table lists this clone with a count of one. The chain employs TRBV27 and TRBJ1-1, with D maybe TRBD1 (5 bases). The germline V gene encodes CDR1 MNHEY and CDR2 SMNVEV (reference sequence). This CDR3 region has 17 residues. Trimming cost V 1 base and J 0 bases, with 15 bases left between them. CDR3 in DNA: TGTGCCAGCAGTTTATTGGGGGGTGGGGTCATGAACACTGAAGCTTTCTTT. This encodes CASSLLGGGVMNTEAFF.

The chain couples TRBV10-3 to TRBJ2-7; TRBD1 matches 7 bases. V was clipped by 0 bases and J by 5 bases; unmatched bases: 7. CDR1 is ENHRY and CDR2 is SYGVKD in the germline V gene. The CDR3 consists of 15 residues. DNA of the CDR3: TGTGCCATCAGTGAGTCGACAGGGCTTAGCCACGAGCAGTACTTC. Amino acids: CAISESTGLSHEQYF.

The chain recombines TRBV9 with TRBJ2-2; no reliable D call. The germline V gene has CDR1 SGDLS and CDR2 YYNGEE. Between the trimmed V and J ends, which lost 0 bases and 0 bases, there was a span of 6 bases. The CDR3 spans 15 residues. The CDR3 protein is CASSVGGSNTGELFF. In DNA, the CDR3 is TGTGCCAGCAGCGTAGGCGGTTCGAACACCGGGGAGCTGTTTTTT.

The chain combines TRBV27 with TRBJ1-2; a weak D match, TRBD1 (5 bases). The length of the CDR3 is 18 residues. Looked up from germline, CDR1 is MNHEY and CDR2 is SMNVEV (reference sequence). Between the trimmed V and J ends, which lost 5 bases and 4 bases, there was a span of 26 bases. The CDR3 nucleotides read TGTGCCAGCAGTCCTCGGGGGGGGATCGCAATAGCTCCCTATGGCTACACCTTC. Amino acid sequence: CASSPRGGIAIAPYGYTF.

This clone has just a few counts. V usage is TRBV5-1 and J usage is TRBJ1-1; the match to TRBD1 covers 7 bases. CDR1 is SGHRS, CDR2 YFSETQ, per germline. CDR3 length: 16 amino acids. V shed 4 bases and J 1 base; nucleotides not matched to a gene: 10. The CDR3 is CASSRIWGTENTEAFF. DNA for the CDR3: TGCGCCAGCAGCCGAATTTGGGGGACAGAGAACACTGAAGCTTTCTTT.

The chain has TRBV6-1 and TRBJ2-7; D might be TRBD1 (6 bases). V lost 7 bases, J lost 2 bases, and 12 bases lay in between. The CDR3 length is 13 residues. The germline V gene encodes CDR1 MNHNS and CDR2 SASEGT. Written as DNA, the CDR3 is TGTGCCAGCAAACGGGACAAAACCTACGAGCAGTACTTC. It encodes CASKRDKTYEQYF.

This chain links TRBV4-1 with TRBJ2-7; D is possibly TRBD2 (6 bases). CDR3 size: 11 residues. CDR1 and CDR2 from the germline V gene are MGHRA and YSYEKL. DNA for the CDR3: TGCGCTCGGCGCGGGGCATACGAGCAGTACTTC. It specifies CARRGAYEQYF.

The rearrangement joins TRBV6-1 to TRBJ1-5; D remains unclear. The CDR3 sequence is 14 residues long. Germline CDR1 MNHNS, CDR2 SASEGT. V lost 5 bases and J 0 bases, leaving 8 bases between the germline ends. Written as DNA, the CDR3 is TGTGCCAGCAGTACAAGTGATAGCAATCAGCCCCAGCATTTT. Translated: CASSTSDSNQPQHF.

CDR3 in amino acids: CASSQDLSTRAAGETQYF. CDR3 in DNA: TGCGCCAGCAGCCAAGATCTTTCTACGAGGGCCGCAGGGGAGACCCAGTACTTC. The chain recombines TRBV4-3 with TRBJ2-5; D possibly matches TRBD1 or TRBD2 (5 bases each). Trimming removed 0 bases from V and 5 bases from J, with 22 bases in between. Germline-derived CDR1 and CDR2 are LGHNA and YSLEER. The CDR3 is made up of 18 amino acids.

V is TRBV2 and J is TRBJ2-6, with D perhaps matching TRBD1 or TRBD2 (5 bases each). The CDR3 is 15 amino acids. Trimming left V 4 bases short and J 0 bases short, with 7 bases between. Per the germline V gene, CDR1 is SNHLY and CDR2 is FYNNEI. CDR3 DNA sequence: TGTGCCAGCAGTGGTGGGGGCTCTGGGGCCAACGTCCTGACTTTC. This translates into CASSGGGSGANVLTF.

The chain links TRBV7-3 to TRBJ2-5, with D perhaps matching TRBD2 (5 bases). V was pared by 6 bases and J by 5 bases, with 16 bases between. The CDR3 runs 14 residues. Germline V gene lookup returns CDR1 SGHTA and CDR2 FQGTGA. CDR3 nucleotide sequence: TGTGCCAGCAGTAAAGGACTCGAAGGGGAGACCCAGTACTTC. Its protein product is CASSKGLEGETQYF.

V usage is TRBV18 and J usage is TRBJ2-7; 7 nucleotides agree with TRBD1. This CDR3 is 14 amino acids long. Germline V gene data show CDR1 as KGHSH and CDR2 as LQKENI. With V trimmed by 6 bases and J by 2 bases, 7 bases remained unmatched. CDR3 sequence reads: CASSGTETPYEQYF. Written as DNA, the CDR3 is TGTGCCAGCTCCGGGACAGAGACTCCCTACGAGCAGTACTTC.

CDR3 sequence (DNA): TGTGCCAGCAGCTTAGGAGACAGTCAGAATCAGCCCCAGCATTTT. It codes for CASSLGDSQNQPQHF. The chain recombines TRBV7-9 with TRBJ1-5, with D perhaps TRBD1 (5 bases). V dropped 1 base and J dropped 4 bases, with 11 bases sitting between them. This CDR3 has 15 amino acids. Germline V gene sequence: CDR1 SEHNR, CDR2 FQNEAQ (reference sequence).